This TCR beta chain was sequenced for a study of shared clonotypes between healthy human individuals. Study-level points and caveats: The study found lower generation probabilities in non-shared clonotypes than in those shared by all four donors. Rarefaction curves obtained for sorted subsets showed sequencing incomplete despite large depth.

In regard to this clone: Its antigen is still unknown. The sample carries other DNA sequences with the same CDR3.

The naive CD8 fraction comprised CD45RO-negative cells positively selected for CCR7 and excluded terminally differentiated effector memory CD45RA+ cells. Donors were Caucasian adults residing in Nashville, Tennessee, USA. Repertoires were generated with immunoSEQ multiplex PCR, while TCRdb's copy carries only in-frame clones and drops some. This table holds approximately 2,200,000 clones, 85% to 95% found once. Sequenced input: naive CD8+ T cells from PBMCs. This sequence was found in a man younger than 30 in good health. Some clones in this sample may be carry-over from other donors' samples.

CDR3 nucleotide sequence: TGTGCCAGCAGTTTCGGGGGAGGGTACGAGCAGTACTTC. It specifies CASSFGGGYEQYF. V is TRBV28 and J is TRBJ2-7; TRBD2 matches 7 bases. Trimming removed 3 bases from V and 4 bases from J; junction bases left unmatched: 3. This CDR3 region has 13 residues. Looked up from germline, CDR1 is MDHEN and CDR2 is SYDVKM.